This TCR beta chain stems from a study of blood T cell repertoires in COVID-19. Study-wide context: COVID-19 samples collected from the United States, Italy and Spain covered acute and convalescent phases. PBMCs, B-cell-depleted T cells, or T cells were the source of the cDNA or gDNA that made up the material.

This CDR3 contains 14 residues. The trim removed 6 bases at V and 8 bases at J, leaving 14 bases unmatched. The V gene's germline CDR1 is GTSNPN and CDR2 SVGIG (reference sequence). This table comes from immunoSEQ multiplex PCR, and its TCRdb copy is limited to in-frame clones, with some not included. The sample shows around 200,000 clones, around 88% of them seen only once. This clone occurred many times. The material sequenced was peripheral blood. The chain is built from TRBV30 and TRBJ1-2, with 8 positions matching TRBD1. The TCR comes from a man over 45 with active or convalescent COVID-19. CDR3 region: CACPMGAGQGGYTF. The CDR3 nucleotides read TGTGCCTGTCCGATGGGAGCAGGACAGGGAGGCTACACCTTC.